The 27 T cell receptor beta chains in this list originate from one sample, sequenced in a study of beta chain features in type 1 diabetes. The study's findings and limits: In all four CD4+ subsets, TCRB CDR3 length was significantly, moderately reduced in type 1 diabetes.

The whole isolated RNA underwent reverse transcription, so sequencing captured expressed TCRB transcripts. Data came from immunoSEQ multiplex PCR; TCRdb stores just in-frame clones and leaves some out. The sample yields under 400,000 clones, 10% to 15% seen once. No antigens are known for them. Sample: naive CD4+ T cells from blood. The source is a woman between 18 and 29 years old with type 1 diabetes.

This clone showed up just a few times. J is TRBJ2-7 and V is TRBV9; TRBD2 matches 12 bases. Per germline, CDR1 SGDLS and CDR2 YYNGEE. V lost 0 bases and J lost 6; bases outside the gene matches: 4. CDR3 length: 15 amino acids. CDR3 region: CASSVGGTSGFEQYF. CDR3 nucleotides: TGTGCCAGCAGCGTAGGTGGGACTAGCGGGTTCGAGCAGTACTTC.

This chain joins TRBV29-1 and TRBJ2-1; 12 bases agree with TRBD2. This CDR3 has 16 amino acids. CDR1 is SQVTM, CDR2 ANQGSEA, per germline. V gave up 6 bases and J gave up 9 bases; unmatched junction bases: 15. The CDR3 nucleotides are TGCAGCGTCCCCCCACCCGGGACTAGCGGGTCGGGTGAGCAGTTCTTC. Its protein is CSVPPPGTSGSGEQFF.

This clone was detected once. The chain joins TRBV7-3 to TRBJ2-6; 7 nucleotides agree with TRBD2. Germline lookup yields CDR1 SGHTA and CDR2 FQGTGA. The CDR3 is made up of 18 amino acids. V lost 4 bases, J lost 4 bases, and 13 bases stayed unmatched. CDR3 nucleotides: TGTGCCAGCAGCTACCCCCTGACGGGAGGAGGCGGGGCCAACGTCCTGACTTTC. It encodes CASSYPLTGGGGANVLTF.

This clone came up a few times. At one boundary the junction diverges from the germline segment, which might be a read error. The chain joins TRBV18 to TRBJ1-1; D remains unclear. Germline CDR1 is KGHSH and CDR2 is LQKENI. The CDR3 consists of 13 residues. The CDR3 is CATSPKAGTEAFF. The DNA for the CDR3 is TGTGCCACCTCACCCAAGGCGGGGACTGAAGCTTTCTTT.

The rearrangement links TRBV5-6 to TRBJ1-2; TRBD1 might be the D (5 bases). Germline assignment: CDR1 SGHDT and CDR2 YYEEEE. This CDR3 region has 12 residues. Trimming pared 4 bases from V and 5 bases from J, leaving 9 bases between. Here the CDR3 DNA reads TGTGCCAGCAGCCGAGACAGTTATGGCTACACCTTC. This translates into CASSRDSYGYTF.

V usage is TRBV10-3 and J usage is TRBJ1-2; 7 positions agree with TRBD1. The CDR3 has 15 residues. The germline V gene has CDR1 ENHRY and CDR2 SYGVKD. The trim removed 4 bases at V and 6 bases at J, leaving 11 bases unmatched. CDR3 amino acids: CAISAGQQLGNGYTF. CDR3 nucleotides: TGTGCCATCAGTGCGGGACAGCAACTAGGGAATGGCTACACCTTC.

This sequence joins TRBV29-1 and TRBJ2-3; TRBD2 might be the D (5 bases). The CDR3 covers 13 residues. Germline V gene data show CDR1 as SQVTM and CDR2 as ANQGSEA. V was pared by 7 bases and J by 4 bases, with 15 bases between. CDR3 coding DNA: TGCAGCGCCATATCTGCGGGCTCAGATACGCAGTATTTT. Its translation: CSAISAGSDTQYF.

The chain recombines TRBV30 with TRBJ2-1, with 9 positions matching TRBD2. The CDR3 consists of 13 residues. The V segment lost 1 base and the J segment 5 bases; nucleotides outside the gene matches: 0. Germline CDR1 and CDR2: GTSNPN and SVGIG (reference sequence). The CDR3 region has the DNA TGTGCCTGGAGTGGACTAGCGGACAATGAGCAGTTCTTC. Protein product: CAWSGLADNEQFF.

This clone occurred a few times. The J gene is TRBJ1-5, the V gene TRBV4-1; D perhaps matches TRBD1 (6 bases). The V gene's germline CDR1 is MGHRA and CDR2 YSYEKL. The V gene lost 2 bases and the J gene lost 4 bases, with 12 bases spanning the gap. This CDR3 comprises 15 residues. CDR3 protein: CASSQIVTGNQPQHF. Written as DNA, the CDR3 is TGCGCCAGCAGCCAAATTGTGACAGGTAATCAGCCCCAGCATTTT.

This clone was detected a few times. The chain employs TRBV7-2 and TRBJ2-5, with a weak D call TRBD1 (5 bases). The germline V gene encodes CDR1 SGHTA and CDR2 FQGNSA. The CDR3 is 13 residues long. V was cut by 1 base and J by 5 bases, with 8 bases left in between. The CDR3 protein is CASSLGGVETQYF. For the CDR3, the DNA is TGTGCCAGCAGCTTAGGGGGCGTGGAGACCCAGTACTTC.

CDR3 sequence (DNA): TGTGCTAGTGGTTTGGACCTACAAGAGACCCAGTACTTC. It translates to CASGLDLQETQYF. The chain is built from TRBV12-5 and TRBJ2-5; the D is unclear. From germline, CDR1 is LGHNT and CDR2 FRNRAP. The CDR3 runs 13 residues. Trimming took 1 base from V and 2 from J, leaving 5 bases between them.

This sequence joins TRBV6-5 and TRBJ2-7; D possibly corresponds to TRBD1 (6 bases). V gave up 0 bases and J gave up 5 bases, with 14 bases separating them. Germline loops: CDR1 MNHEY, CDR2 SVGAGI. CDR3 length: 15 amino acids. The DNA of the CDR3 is TGTGCCAGCAGTTACTCGAAGGCAGGGGTCCACGAGCAGTACTTC. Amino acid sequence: CASSYSKAGVHEQYF.

The CDR3 DNA sequence: TGTGCCAGCAGCTCCCGACTCGGGGGGGGAAAGTACAATGAGCAGTTCTTC. Translation: CASSSRLGGGKYNEQFF. The rearrangement joins TRBV7-2 to TRBJ2-1; TRBD2 agrees at 8 bases. This CDR3 contains 17 residues. Trimming cost V 4 bases and J 4 bases; bases outside gene matches: 12. Germline V lookup: CDR1 SGHTA, CDR2 FQGNSA.

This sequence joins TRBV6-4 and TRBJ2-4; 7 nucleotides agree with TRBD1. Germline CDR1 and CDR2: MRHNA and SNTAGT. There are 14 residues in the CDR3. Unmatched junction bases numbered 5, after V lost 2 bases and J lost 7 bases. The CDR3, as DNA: TGTGCCAGCAGTGACGGGACAGCATCCAACATTCAGTACTTC. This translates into CASSDGTASNIQYF.

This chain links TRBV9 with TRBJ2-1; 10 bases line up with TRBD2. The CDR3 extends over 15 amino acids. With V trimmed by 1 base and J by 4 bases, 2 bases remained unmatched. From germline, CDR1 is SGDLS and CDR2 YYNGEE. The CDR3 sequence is CASSVQTSGYNEQFF. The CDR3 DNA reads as TGTGCCAGCAGCGTACAGACTAGCGGGTACAATGAGCAGTTCTTC. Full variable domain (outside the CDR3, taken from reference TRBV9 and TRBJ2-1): DSGVTQTPKHLITATGQRVTLRCSPRSGDLSVYWYQQSLDQGLQFLIQYYNGEERAKGNILERFSAQQFPDLHSELNLSSLELGDSALYFCASSVQTSGYNEQFFGPGTRLTVL.

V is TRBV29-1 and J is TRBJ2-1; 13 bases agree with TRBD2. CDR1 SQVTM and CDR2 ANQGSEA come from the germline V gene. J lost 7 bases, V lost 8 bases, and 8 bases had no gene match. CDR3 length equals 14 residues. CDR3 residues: CSTYPGLAGNEQFF. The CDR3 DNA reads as TGCAGCACCTACCCGGGACTAGCGGGAAATGAGCAGTTCTTC.

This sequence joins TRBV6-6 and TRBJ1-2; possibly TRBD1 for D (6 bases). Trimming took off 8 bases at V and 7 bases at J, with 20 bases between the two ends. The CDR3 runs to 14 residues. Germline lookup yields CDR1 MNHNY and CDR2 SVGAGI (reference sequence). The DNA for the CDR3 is TGTGCCAGCTCCCTACAGGGCGGCCCCAGTGGCTACACCTTC. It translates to CASSLQGGPSGYTF.

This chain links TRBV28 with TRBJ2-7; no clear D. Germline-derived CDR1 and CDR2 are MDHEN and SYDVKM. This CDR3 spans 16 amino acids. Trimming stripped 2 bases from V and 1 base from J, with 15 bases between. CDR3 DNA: TGTGCCAGCAGTTTAGTTGTCTTTGCGCTGTCCTACGAGCAGTACTTC. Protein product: CASSLVVFALSYEQYF.

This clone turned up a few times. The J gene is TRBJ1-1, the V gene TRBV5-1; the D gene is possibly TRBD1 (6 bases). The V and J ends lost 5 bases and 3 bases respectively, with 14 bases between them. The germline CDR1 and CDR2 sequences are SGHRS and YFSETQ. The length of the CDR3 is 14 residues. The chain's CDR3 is CASSFGQLYTEAFF. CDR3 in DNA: TGCGCCAGCAGTTTTGGACAGCTTTACACTGAAGCTTTCTTT.

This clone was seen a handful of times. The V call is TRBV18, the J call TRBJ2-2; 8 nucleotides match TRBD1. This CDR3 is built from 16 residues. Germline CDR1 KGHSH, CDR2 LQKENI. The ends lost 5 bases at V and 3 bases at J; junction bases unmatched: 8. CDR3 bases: TGTGCCAGCTCATCGCAGACAGGGGCCGACACCGGGGAGCTGTTTTTT. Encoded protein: CASSSQTGADTGELFF.

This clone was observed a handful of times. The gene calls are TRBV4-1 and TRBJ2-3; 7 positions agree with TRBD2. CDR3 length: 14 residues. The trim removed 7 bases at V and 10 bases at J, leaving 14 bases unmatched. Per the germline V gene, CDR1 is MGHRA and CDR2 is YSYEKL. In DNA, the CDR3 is TGCGCCAGCAATTCAGCGGAGCGGGGATTCGCGCAGTATTTT. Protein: CASNSAERGFAQYF.

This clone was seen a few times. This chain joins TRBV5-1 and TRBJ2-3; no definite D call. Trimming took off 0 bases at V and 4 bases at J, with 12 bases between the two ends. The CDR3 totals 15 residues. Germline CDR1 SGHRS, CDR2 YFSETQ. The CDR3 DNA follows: TGCGCCAGCAGCTTGGGTAATCCCGTAGCAGATACGCAGTATTTT. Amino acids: CASSLGNPVADTQYF.

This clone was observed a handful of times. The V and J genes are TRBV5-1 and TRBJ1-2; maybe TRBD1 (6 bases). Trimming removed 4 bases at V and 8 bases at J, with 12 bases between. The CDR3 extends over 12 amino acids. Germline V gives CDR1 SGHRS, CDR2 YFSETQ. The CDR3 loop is CASSSGQPGYTF. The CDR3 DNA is TGCGCCAGCAGCAGCGGACAGCCAGGCTACACCTTC.

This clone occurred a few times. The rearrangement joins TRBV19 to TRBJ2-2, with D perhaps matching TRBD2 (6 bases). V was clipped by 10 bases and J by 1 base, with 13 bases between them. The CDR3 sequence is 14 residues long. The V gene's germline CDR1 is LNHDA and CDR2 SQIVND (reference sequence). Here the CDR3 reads CATTNGGNTGELFF. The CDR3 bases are TGTGCCACCACTAACGGGGGGAACACCGGGGAGCTGTTTTTT.

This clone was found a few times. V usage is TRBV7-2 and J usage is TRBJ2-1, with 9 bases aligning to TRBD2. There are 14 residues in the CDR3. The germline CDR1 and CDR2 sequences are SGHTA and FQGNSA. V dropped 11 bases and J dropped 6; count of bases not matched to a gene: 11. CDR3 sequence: CALSSGGSPNEQFF. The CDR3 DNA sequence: TGTGCCCTGTCCAGCGGGGGGAGTCCCAATGAGCAGTTCTTC.

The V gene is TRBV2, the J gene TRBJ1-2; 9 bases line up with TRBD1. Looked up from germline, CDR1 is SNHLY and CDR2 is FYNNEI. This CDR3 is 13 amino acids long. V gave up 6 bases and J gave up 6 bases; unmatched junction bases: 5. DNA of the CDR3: TGTGCCAGCAGAGTGGACAGGGGTCATGGCTACACCTTC. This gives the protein CASRVDRGHGYTF.

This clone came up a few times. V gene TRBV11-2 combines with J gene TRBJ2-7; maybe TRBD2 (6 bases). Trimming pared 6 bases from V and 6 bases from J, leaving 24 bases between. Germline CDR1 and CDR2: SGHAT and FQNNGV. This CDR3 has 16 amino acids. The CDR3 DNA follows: TGTGCCAGCAGACTAGCCGGGCGAAAGATCTCTAGCGAGCAGTACTTC. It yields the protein CASRLAGRKISSEQYF.